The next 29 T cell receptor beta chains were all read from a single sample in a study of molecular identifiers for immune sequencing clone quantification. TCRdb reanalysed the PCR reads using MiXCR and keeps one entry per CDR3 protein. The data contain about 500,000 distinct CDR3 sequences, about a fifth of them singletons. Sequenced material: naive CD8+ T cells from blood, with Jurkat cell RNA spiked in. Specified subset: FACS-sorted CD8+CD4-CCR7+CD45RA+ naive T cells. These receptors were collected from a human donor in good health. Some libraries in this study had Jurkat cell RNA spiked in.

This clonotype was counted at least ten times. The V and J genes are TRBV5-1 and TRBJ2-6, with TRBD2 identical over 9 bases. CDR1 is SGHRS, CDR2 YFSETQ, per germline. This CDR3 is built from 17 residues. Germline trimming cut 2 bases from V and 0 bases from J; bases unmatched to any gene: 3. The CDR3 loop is CASSLLAGDSGANVLTF. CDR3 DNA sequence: TGCGCCAGCAGCTTACTAGCGGGTGACTCTGGGGCCAACGTCCTGACTTTC.

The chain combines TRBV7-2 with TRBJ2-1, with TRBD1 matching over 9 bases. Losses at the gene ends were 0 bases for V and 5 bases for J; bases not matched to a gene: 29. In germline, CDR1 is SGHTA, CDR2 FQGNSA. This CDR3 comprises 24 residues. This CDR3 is CASSLADGQRDRASRQYTHNEQFF. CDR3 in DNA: TGTGCCAGCAGCTTAGCAGATGGACAACGGGACAGGGCGTCTCGTCAATACACCCACAATGAGCAGTTCTTC.

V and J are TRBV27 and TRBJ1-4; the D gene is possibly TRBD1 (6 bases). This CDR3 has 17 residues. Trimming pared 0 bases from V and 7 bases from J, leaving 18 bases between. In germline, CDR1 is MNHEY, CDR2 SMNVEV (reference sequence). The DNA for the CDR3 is TGTGCCAGCAGTTTATCAGGGGGTCTTGAATTTGGTGAAAAACTGTTTTTT. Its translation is CASSLSGGLEFGEKLFF.

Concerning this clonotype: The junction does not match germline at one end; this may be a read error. CDR3 sequence (DNA): TGTGCCAGTAGTGGGACAGAGAAGCACAGCTCCTACAAGCAGTACTTC. This sequence encodes CASSGTEKHSSYKQYF. The V and J genes are TRBV19 and TRBJ2-7; the match to TRBD1 covers 7 bases. The CDR3 consists of 16 residues. Per the germline V gene, CDR1 is LNHDA and CDR2 is SQIVND (reference sequence).

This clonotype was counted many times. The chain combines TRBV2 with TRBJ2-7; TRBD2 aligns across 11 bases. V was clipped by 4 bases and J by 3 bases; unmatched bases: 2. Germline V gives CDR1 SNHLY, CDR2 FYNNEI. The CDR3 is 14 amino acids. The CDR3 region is CASSGLAGHYEQYF. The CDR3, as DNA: TGTGCCAGCAGTGGACTAGCGGGGCACTACGAGCAGTACTTC.

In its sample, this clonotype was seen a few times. The CDR3 is CASSSTRTSGVHRYGEQYF. The CDR3 nucleotides read TGTGCCAGCAGCTCTACGAGGACTAGCGGCGTACACCGCTACGGCGAGCAGTACTTC. The gene calls are TRBV7-9 and TRBJ2-7, with 10 nucleotides matching TRBD2. V lost 4 bases and J lost 6; bases outside the gene matches: 21. CDR3 size: 19 residues. Germline CDR1 SEHNR, CDR2 FQNEAQ (reference sequence).

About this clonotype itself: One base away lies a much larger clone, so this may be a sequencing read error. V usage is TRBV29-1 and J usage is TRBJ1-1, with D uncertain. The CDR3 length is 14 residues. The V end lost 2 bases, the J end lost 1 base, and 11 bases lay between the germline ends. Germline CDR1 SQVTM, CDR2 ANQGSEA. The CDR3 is CSVESEDSNTEAFF. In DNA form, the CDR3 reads TGCAGCGTTGAAAGCGAAGATTCGAACACTGAAGCTTTCTTT.

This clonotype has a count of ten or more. CDR3 loop: CASHPGDKADTQYF. The CDR3 DNA reads as TGTGCCAGCCACCCAGGGGATAAGGCAGATACGCAGTATTTT. This chain uses TRBV19 with TRBJ2-3; D perhaps matches TRBD1 (6 bases). V lost 9 bases, J lost 4 bases, and 17 bases lay in between. The CDR3 is 14 amino acids. Germline V gene data show CDR1 as LNHDA and CDR2 as SQIVND (reference sequence).

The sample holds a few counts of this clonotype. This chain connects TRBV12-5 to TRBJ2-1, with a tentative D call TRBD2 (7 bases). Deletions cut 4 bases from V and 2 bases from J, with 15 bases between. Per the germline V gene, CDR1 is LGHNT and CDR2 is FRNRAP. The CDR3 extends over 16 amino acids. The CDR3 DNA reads TGTGCTAGTGGTTCCTACGTAGGGGGGGCCTACAATGAGCAGTTCTTC. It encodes CASGSYVGGAYNEQFF. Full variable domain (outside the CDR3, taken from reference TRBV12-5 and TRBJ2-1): DARVTQTPRHKVTEMGQEVTMRCQPILGHNTVFWYRQTMMQGLELLAYFRNRAPLDDSGMPKDRFSAEMPDATLATLKIQPSEPRDSAVYFCASGSYVGGAYNEQFFGPGTRLTVL.

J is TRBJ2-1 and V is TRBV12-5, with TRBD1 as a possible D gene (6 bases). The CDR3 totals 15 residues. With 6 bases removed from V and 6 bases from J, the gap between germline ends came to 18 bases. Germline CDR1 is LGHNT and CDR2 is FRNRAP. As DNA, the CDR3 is TGTGCTAGTGGCCCGACCCTGGGACAAGGCAATGAGCAGTTCTTC. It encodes CASGPTLGQGNEQFF. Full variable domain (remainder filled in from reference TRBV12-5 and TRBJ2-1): DARVTQTPRHKVTEMGQEVTMRCQPILGHNTVFWYRQTMMQGLELLAYFRNRAPLDDSGMPKDRFSAEMPDATLATLKIQPSEPRDSAVYFCASGPTLGQGNEQFFGPGTRLTVL.

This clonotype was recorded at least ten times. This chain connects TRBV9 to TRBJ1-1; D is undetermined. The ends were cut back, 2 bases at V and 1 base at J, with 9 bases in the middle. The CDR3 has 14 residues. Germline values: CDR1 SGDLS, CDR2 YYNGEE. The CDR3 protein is CASSVKTENTEAFF. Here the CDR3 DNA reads TGTGCCAGCAGCGTGAAGACGGAGAACACTGAAGCTTTCTTT.

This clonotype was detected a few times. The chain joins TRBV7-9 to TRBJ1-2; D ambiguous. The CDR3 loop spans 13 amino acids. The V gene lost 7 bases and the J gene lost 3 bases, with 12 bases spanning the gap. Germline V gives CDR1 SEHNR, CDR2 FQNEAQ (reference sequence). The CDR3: CASISVQDYGYTF. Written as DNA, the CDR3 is TGTGCCAGCATTTCTGTGCAGGACTATGGCTACACCTTC.

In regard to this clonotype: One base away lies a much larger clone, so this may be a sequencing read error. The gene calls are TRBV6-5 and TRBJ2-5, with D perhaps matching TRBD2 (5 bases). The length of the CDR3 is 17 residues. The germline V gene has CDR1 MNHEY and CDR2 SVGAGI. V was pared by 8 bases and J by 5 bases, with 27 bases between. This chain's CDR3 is CASAPGWASLSFETQYF. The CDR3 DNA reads TGTGCCAGCGCTCCCGGTTGGGCTAGCTTGTCATTTGAGACCCAGTACTTC.

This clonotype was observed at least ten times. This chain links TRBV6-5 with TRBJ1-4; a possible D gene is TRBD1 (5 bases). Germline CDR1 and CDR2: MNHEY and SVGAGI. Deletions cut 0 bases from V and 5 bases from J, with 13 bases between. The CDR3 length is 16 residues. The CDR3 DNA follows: TGTGCCAGCAGTTACTCGATGCAGGGTAGAAATGAAAAACTGTTTTTT. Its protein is CASSYSMQGRNEKLFF.

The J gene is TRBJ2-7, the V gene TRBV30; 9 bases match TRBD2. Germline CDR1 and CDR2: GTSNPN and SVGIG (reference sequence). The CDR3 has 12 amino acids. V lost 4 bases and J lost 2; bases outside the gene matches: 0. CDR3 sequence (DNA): TGTGCCTGGACTAGCGGGGCCTACGAGCAGTACTTC. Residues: CAWTSGAYEQYF. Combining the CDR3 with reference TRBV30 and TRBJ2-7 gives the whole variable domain SQTIHQWPATLVQPVGSPLSLECTVEGTSNPNLYWYRQAAGRGLQLLFYSVGIGQISSEVPQNLSASRPQDRQFILSSKKLLLSDSGFYLCAWTSGAYEQYFGPGTRLTVT.

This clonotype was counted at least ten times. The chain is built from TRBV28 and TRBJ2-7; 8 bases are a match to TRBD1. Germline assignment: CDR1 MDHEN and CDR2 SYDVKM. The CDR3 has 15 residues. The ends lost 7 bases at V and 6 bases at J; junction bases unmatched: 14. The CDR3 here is CASTDPGQAPLEQYF. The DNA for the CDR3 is TGTGCCAGCACCGACCCGGGACAGGCCCCACTCGAGCAGTACTTC.

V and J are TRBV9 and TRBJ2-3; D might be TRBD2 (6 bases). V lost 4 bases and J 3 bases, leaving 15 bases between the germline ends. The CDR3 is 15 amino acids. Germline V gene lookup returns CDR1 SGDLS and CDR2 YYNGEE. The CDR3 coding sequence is TGTGCCAGCAGCTTCACCGGGACTGTTACAGATACGCAGTATTTT. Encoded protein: CASSFTGTVTDTQYF. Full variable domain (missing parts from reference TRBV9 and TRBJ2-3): DSGVTQTPKHLITATGQRVTLRCSPRSGDLSVYWYQQSLDQGLQFLIQYYNGEERAKGNILERFSAQQFPDLHSELNLSSLELGDSALYFCASSFTGTVTDTQYFGPGTRLTVL.

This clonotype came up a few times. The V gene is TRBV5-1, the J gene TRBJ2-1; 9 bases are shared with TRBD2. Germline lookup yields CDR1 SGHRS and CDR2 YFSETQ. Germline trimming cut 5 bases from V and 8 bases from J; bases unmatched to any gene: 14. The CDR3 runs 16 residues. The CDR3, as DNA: TGCGCCAGCAGTCCATTTAGCGGGAGCAATTTGGATGAGCAGTTCTTC. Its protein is CASSPFSGSNLDEQFF.

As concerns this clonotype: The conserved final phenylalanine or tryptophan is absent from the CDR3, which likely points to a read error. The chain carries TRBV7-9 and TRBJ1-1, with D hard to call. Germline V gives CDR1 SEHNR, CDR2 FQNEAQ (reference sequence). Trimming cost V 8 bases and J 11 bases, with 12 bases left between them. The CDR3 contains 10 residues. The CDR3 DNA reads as TGTGCCAGCGGATTTACCGGGGCTTTCTCT. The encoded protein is CASGFTGAFS.

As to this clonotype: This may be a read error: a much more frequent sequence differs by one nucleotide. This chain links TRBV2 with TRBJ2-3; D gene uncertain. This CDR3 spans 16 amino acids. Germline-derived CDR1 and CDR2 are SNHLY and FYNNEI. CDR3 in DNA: TGTTCCAGCAGTCCGATACTCAAAACCAGCACAGATACGCAGTATTTT. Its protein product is CSSSPILKTSTDTQYF.

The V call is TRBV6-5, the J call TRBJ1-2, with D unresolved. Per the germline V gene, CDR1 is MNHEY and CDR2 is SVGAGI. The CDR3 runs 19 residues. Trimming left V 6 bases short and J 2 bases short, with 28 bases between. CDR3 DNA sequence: TGTGCCAGCAGCCTAGAACCCCACGGACCCCAATTACGAAACTATGGCTACACCTTC. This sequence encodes CASSLEPHGPQLRNYGYTF.

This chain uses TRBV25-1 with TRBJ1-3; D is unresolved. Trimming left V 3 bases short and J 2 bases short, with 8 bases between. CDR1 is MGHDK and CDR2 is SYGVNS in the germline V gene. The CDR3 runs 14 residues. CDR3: CASSDRGTGNTIYF. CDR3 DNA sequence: TGTGCCAGCAGTGATCGAGGCACTGGAAACACCATATATTTT.

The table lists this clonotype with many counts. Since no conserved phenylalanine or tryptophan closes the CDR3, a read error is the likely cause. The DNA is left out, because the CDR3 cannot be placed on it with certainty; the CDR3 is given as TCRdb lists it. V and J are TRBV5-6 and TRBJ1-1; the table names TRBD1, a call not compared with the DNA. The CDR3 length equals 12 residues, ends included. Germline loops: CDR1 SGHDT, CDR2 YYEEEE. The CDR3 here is CASSLVGVESWA.

DNA for the CDR3: TGTGCCAGCAGCCGAGAGGGAGCCCCTAGCACAGATACGCAGTATTTT. Its protein is CASSREGAPSTDTQYF. The chain uses TRBV28 and TRBJ2-3; possible D gene TRBD2, 5 bases. Trimming cost V 6 bases and J 0 bases, with 16 bases left between them. Germline CDR1 and CDR2: MDHEN and SYDVKM. The CDR3 spans 16 residues.

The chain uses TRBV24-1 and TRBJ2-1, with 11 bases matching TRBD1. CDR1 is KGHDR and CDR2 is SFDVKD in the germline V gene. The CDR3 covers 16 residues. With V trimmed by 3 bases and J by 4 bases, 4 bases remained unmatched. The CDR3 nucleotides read TGTGCCACCAGTGATCCGGACAGGGGGCCTTACAATGAGCAGTTCTTC. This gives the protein CATSDPDRGPYNEQFF.

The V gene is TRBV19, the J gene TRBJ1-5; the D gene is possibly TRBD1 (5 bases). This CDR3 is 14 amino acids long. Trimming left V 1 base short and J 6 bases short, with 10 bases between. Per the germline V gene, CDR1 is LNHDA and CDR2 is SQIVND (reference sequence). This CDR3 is CASSIGGVPQPQHF. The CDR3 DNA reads TGTGCCAGTAGTATAGGGGGGGTTCCTCAGCCCCAGCATTTT.

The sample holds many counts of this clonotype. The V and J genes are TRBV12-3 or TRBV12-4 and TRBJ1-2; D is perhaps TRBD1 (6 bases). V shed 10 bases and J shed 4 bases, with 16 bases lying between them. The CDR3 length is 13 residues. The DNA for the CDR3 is TGTGCCACGGGGGCGCCCGACCCCTATGGCTACACCTTC. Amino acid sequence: CATGAPDPYGYTF.

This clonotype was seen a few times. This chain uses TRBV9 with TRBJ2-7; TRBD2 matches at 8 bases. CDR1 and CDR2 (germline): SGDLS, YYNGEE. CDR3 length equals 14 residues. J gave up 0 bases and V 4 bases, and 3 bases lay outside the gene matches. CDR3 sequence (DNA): TGTGCCAGCAGCCCACTAGCGGACTCCTACGAGCAGTACTTC. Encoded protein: CASSPLADSYEQYF.

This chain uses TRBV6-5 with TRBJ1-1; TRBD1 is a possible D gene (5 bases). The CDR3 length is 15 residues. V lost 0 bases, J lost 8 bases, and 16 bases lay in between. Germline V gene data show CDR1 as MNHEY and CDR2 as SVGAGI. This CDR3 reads CASSYSGDSGLEAFF. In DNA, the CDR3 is TGTGCCAGCAGTTACTCGGGCGACAGTGGATTGGAAGCTTTCTTT.